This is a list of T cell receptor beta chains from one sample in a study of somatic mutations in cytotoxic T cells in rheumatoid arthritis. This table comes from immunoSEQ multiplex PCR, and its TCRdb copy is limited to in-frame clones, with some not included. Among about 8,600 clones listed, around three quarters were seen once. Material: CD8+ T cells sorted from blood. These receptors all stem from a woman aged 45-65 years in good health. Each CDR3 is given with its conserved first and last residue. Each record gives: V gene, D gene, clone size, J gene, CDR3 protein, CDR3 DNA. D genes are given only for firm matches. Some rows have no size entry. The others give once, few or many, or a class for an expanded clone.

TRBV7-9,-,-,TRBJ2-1,CASLRTYNEQFF,TGTGCCAGCCTGCGTACCTACAATGAGCAGTTCTTC
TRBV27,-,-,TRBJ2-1,CASSHGVPPYNEQFF,TGTGCCAGCAGCCACGGGGTCCCGCCTTACAATGAGCAGTTCTTC
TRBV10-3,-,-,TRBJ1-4,CAISEADRNEKLFF,TGTGCCATCAGTGAGGCAGATCGAAATGAAAAACTGTTTTTT
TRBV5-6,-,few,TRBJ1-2,CASRLEAVMGYTF,TGTGCCAGCAGGCTCGAGGCGGTCATGGGCTACACCTTC
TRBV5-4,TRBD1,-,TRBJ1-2,CASSLAEGGVYPSGYTF,TGTGCCAGCAGCTTGGCCGAAGGGGGCGTTTACCCCAGCGGCTACACCTTC
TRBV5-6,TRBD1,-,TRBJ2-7,CANSPGTGRSYEQYF,TGTGCCAACAGCCCCGGGACAGGGAGATCCTACGAGCAGTACTTC
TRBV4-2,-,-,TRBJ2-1,CASSHPRGDEQFF,TGTGCCAGCAGCCACCCCAGGGGGGATGAGCAGTTCTTC
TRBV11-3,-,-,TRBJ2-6,CASSLRVTGANVLTF,TGTGCCAGCAGTCTCAGGGTCACTGGGGCCAACGTCCTGACTTTC
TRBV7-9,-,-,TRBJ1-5,CASSSTQLGNQPQHF,TGTGCCAGCAGCTCGACACAATTGGGCAATCAGCCCCAGCATTTT
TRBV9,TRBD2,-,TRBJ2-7,CASSVTSGPTYEQYF,TGTGCCAGCAGCGTTACTAGCGGGCCGACCTACGAGCAGTACTTC
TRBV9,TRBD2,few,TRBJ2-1,CASSPSHKTSGVGNEQFF,TGTGCCAGCAGCCCCTCCCACAAGACTAGCGGGGTTGGCAATGAGCAGTTCTTC
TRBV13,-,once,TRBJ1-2,CASSPYPQGSPSDGYTF,TGTGCCAGCAGCCCATATCCTCAGGGGTCCCCGTCGGATGGCTACACCTTC
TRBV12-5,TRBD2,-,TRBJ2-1,CASGSSSGHGKTYNEQFF,TGTGCTAGTGGTTCATCTAGCGGCCATGGAAAAACCTACAATGAGCAGTTCTTC
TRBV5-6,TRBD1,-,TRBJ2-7,CASSLRDRNYEQYF,TGTGCCAGCAGCTTGAGGGACAGAAACTACGAGCAGTACTTC
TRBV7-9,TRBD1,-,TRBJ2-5,CASSLGTAPGETQYF,TGTGCCAGCAGCTTGGGGACAGCACCAGGAGAGACCCAGTACTTC